This entry is about one TCR beta chain. Profiled with immunoSEQ multiplex PCR; TCRdb holds only in-frame clones, not every one. The data contain 1,400,000 or so clones, 97% to 99% of them seen just once; the ten biggest clones take up approximately 0.4%. This entry is derived from a study of shared clonotypes between healthy human individuals. Germline CDR1 is SGHKS and CDR2 is YYEKEE (reference sequence). V lost 4 bases to trimming and J lost 0 bases, with 8 bases between them. CDR3 length: 15 amino acids. The chain recombines TRBV5-5 with TRBJ2-6; D remains ambiguous. Sequencing was done on a sample of naive CD4+ T cells sorted from blood. Described subset: CD45RA+ positively selected. The origin of this receptor is a man aged 25-45 years in good health. DNA for the CDR3: TGTGCCAGCAGCAGGGATTTCTCTGGGGCCAACGTCCTGACTTTC. It yields the protein CASSRDFSGANVLTF.